Shown below are 14 T cell receptor beta chains from a single sample sequenced in a study of T cell responses to AZD1222 COVID-19 vaccine. Measured with immunoSEQ multiplex PCR; TCRdb has only the in-frame clones, and not every one. The sample carries approximately 150,000 clones, roughly 92% recorded once. The source material was peripheral blood, sampled on day 0 of AZD1222 vaccination. Every receptor here comes from an adult in good health.

The CDR3 sequence: CASTPRGRSEKLFF. The CDR3 DNA is TGTGCCAGCACCCCTCGCGGAAGATCCGAAAAACTGTTTTTT. The V call is TRBV6-5, the J call TRBJ1-4; D unresolved. The CDR3 totals 14 residues. Per the germline V gene, CDR1 is MNHEY and CDR2 is SVGAGI. Trimming cost V 7 bases and J 8 bases, with 17 bases left between them.

This sequence joins TRBV2 and TRBJ1-1; D may be TRBD1 (5 bases). Trimming took off 10 bases at V and 0 bases at J, with 18 bases between the two ends. The CDR3 is 15 residues long. Germline CDR1 and CDR2: SNHLY and FYNNEI. DNA of the CDR3: TGTGCCATCTCGGGGGGAAGGGGTTTGAACACTGAAGCTTTCTTT. Translated: CAISGGRGLNTEAFF.

The V call is TRBV29-1, the J call TRBJ1-1; D is unclear. Per the germline V gene, CDR1 is SQVTM and CDR2 is ANQGSEA. This CDR3 is built from 14 residues. V was pared by 5 bases and J by 1 base, with 14 bases between. CDR3 nucleotides: TGCAGCGTTCGACCCTGGGCAGCGAACACTGAAGCTTTCTTT. The encoded protein is CSVRPWAANTEAFF.

The chain carries TRBV12-5 and TRBJ1-3, with 8 bases aligning to TRBD1. CDR1 and CDR2 (germline): LGHNT, FRNRAP. The junction had 8 bases not matched to a gene; V was cut back by 5 bases and J by 8 bases. CDR3 length equals 14 residues. The CDR3 DNA follows: TGTGCTAGTGGTGCTGGACAGGGTCCGGACACCATATATTTT. This encodes CASGAGQGPDTIYF.

V usage is TRBV5-1 and J usage is TRBJ2-7, with TRBD2 identical over 8 bases. V was clipped by 0 bases and J by 5 bases; unmatched bases: 4. This CDR3 has 14 residues. Germline-derived CDR1 and CDR2 are SGHRS and YFSETQ. CDR3 protein: CASSLEGLVDEQYF. Written as DNA, the CDR3 is TGCGCCAGCAGCTTGGAGGGACTAGTAGACGAGCAGTACTTC. Looking up the rest from reference TRBV5-1 and TRBJ2-7 gives the full variable domain: KAGVTQTPRYLIKTRGQQVTLSCSPISGHRSVSWYQQTPGQGLQFLFEYFSETQRNKGNFPGRFSGRQFSNSRSEMNVSTLELGDSALYLCASSLEGLVDEQYFGPGTRLTVT.

This chain joins TRBV6-5 and TRBJ1-2; TRBD1 is a possible D gene (5 bases). This CDR3 contains 16 residues. Per germline, CDR1 MNHEY and CDR2 SVGAGI. V lost 0 bases to trimming and J lost 1 base, with 12 bases between them. As DNA, the CDR3 is TGTGCCAGCAGTTACTCGATTATCGGGGGTAACTATGGCTACACCTTC. It translates to CASSYSIIGGNYGYTF.

V and J are TRBV5-1 and TRBJ2-2; D remains ambiguous. The germline V gene has CDR1 SGHRS and CDR2 YFSETQ. Trimming took off 2 bases at V and 7 bases at J, with 12 bases between the two ends. The CDR3 spans 14 residues. CDR3 sequence reads: CASSLTPPNGELFF. The CDR3, as DNA: TGCGCCAGCAGCTTAACCCCCCCCAACGGGGAGCTGTTTTTT. Complete variable domain (other parts from reference TRBV5-1 and TRBJ2-2): KAGVTQTPRYLIKTRGQQVTLSCSPISGHRSVSWYQQTPGQGLQFLFEYFSETQRNKGNFPGRFSGRQFSNSRSEMNVSTLELGDSALYLCASSLTPPNGELFFGEGSRLTVL.

The CDR3 here is CASSETRLRYF. The CDR3 DNA sequence: TGTGCCAGCAGTGAAACCCGGTTGCGGTACTTC. The chain has TRBV6-1 and TRBJ2-7; D remains unclear. The CDR3 is 11 amino acids. CDR1 and CDR2 (germline): MNHNS, SASEGT. The V gene lost 2 bases and the J gene lost 12 bases, with 11 bases spanning the gap.

This clone was counted a single time. The chain uses TRBV30 and TRBJ2-7; TRBD2 matches 10 bases. Trimming cost V 0 bases and J 6 bases; bases outside gene matches: 2. This CDR3 has 13 amino acids. Germline assignment: CDR1 GTSNPN and CDR2 SVGIG (reference sequence). The CDR3 loop reads CAWSVLAGAEQYF. CDR3 bases: TGTGCCTGGAGTGTCCTAGCGGGAGCCGAGCAGTACTTC. The whole variable domain, filled in from reference TRBV30 and TRBJ2-7, reads SQTIHQWPATLVQPVGSPLSLECTVEGTSNPNLYWYRQAAGRGLQLLFYSVGIGQISSEVPQNLSASRPQDRQFILSSKKLLLSDSGFYLCAWSVLAGAEQYFGPGTRLTVT.

The V call is TRBV30, the J call TRBJ2-5; 11 bases fit TRBD2. Trimming cost V 4 bases and J 5 bases; bases outside gene matches: 6. This CDR3 comprises 14 residues. Germline CDR1 is GTSNPN and CDR2 is SVGIG (reference sequence). The CDR3: CAWNLAGGGETQYF. The CDR3 DNA follows: TGTGCCTGGAACCTAGCGGGGGGCGGGGAGACCCAGTACTTC.

The chain uses TRBV14 and TRBJ2-1; no clear D gene. Germline assignment: CDR1 SGHDN and CDR2 FVKESK. Trimming removed 1 base at V and 9 bases at J, with 10 bases between. The CDR3 has 13 amino acids. CDR3 amino acids: CASSQGRRVEQFF. The DNA of the CDR3 is TGTGCCAGCAGCCAAGGACGACGGGTTGAGCAGTTCTTC.

The chain couples TRBV9 to TRBJ2-1; TRBD2 aligns across 9 bases. This CDR3 has 16 amino acids. Per the germline V gene, CDR1 is SGDLS and CDR2 is YYNGEE. V dropped 3 bases and J dropped 6; count of bases not matched to a gene: 10. CDR3 residues: CASSAGTSQTPNEQFF. Written as DNA, the CDR3 is TGTGCCAGCAGCGCCGGGACTAGCCAAACCCCCAATGAGCAGTTCTTC.

The chain combines TRBV2 with TRBJ1-3; no clear D gene. Germline CDR1 SNHLY, CDR2 FYNNEI. This CDR3 spans 14 amino acids. V lost 10 bases and J lost 2, with 15 bases in between. CDR3 bases: TGTGCCACCACGAGAAGAAGTACTGGAAACACCATATATTTT. Translation: CATTRRSTGNTIYF.

The chain uses TRBV13 and TRBJ2-7; 8 bases are a match to TRBD2. Germline CDR1 is PRHDT and CDR2 is FYEKMQ (reference sequence). V shed 5 bases, J shed 3 bases, and the junction held 9 bases outside the gene matches. CDR3 length: 15 amino acids. CDR3 sequence reads: CASSRSGMRDYEQYF. CDR3 bases: TGTGCCAGCAGCCGTAGCGGGATGAGGGACTACGAGCAGTACTTC.